Listed here are 24 T cell receptor beta chains from one sample, sequenced in a study of blood T cell repertoires in COVID-19. This table comes from immunoSEQ multiplex PCR, and its TCRdb copy is limited to in-frame clones, with some not included. The table includes roughly 200,000 clones, around 89% detected once. Material: PBMCs or T cells enriched from blood (not recorded which). The origin of the receptors is a man younger than 40 who had recovered from COVID-19.

This sequence joins TRBV5-4 and TRBJ2-7; 10 bases map to TRBD1. In germline, CDR1 is SGHNT, CDR2 YYREEE (reference sequence). The CDR3 is 14 amino acids. V dropped 4 bases and J dropped 5; count of bases not matched to a gene: 6. The chain's CDR3 is CASSLTGGANEQYF. The CDR3, as DNA: TGTGCCAGCAGCCTGACAGGGGGCGCGAACGAGCAGTACTTC.

This chain joins TRBV4-2 and TRBJ2-7; 15 bases agree with TRBD2. With 1 base clipped from V and 5 bases from J, the junction kept 0 bases outside the gene matches. Germline loops: CDR1 LGHNA, CDR2 YNFKEQ. The CDR3 totals 15 residues. CDR3 DNA: TGTGCCAGCAGCCAAGGGACTAGCGGGGGGGACGAGCAGTACTTC. Translation: CASSQGTSGGDEQYF.

The CDR3 coding sequence is TGTGCCAGCAGCAAACAGGGAAAACGCACTGAAGCTTTCTTT. This encodes CASSKQGKRTEAFF. This chain connects TRBV21-1 to TRBJ1-1; the table's D call, TRBD1, has no DNA check behind it. TRBV21-1 corresponds to a pseudogene. The CDR3 is 14 amino acids.

The rearrangement joins TRBV19 to TRBJ1-2, with a weak D call TRBD1 (6 bases). In germline, CDR1 is LNHDA, CDR2 SQIVND (reference sequence). The CDR3 extends over 12 amino acids. V shed 3 bases and J shed 9 bases, with 11 bases lying between them. The DNA for the CDR3 is TGTGCCAGTAGTATTATGGGGGCCCGCTACACCTTC. This encodes CASSIMGARYTF.

This clone was recorded once. CDR3 loop: CASSYSSRGETQYF. DNA for the CDR3: TGTGCCAGCAGTTACTCGTCCAGGGGAGAGACCCAGTACTTC. V gene TRBV6-5 combines with J gene TRBJ2-5; weak D call: TRBD1 (6 bases). Germline values: CDR1 MNHEY, CDR2 SVGAGI. The CDR3 spans 14 residues. V was clipped by 0 bases and J by 4 bases, with 9 bases between them.

The chain carries TRBV19 and TRBJ1-5, with D possibly being TRBD1 (5 bases). The CDR3 contains 15 residues. CDR1 and CDR2 from the germline V gene are LNHDA and SQIVND (reference sequence). V lost 3 bases and J lost 2, with 11 bases in between. The CDR3 here is CASSIDQGGNQPQHF. DNA of the CDR3: TGTGCCAGTAGTATCGACCAAGGGGGCAATCAGCCCCAGCATTTT.

This chain links TRBV7-2 with TRBJ2-5, with 11 bases fitting TRBD2. This CDR3 region has 17 residues. CDR1 and CDR2 (germline): SGHTA, FQGNSA. Germline trimming cut 4 bases from V and 5 bases from J; bases unmatched to any gene: 12. In DNA, the CDR3 is TGTGCCAGCAGCTCTCCCGTAGCGGGAGGGGGAGGGGAGACCCAGTACTTC. Translation: CASSSPVAGGGGETQYF.

CDR3 nucleotide sequence: TGTGCCAGCAGCCAAGATAGTCAGGGTGGGTCACCCCTCCACTTT. This translates into CASSQDSQGGSPLHF. The chain carries TRBV4-2 and TRBJ1-6; D might be TRBD1 (5 bases). Deletions cut 0 bases from V and 10 bases from J, with 13 bases between. The germline gives CDR1 LGHNA, CDR2 YNFKEQ. This CDR3 has 15 residues.

The rearrangement joins TRBV4-1 to TRBJ1-1; a weak D match, TRBD1 (6 bases). V lost 0 bases to trimming and J lost 0 bases, with 8 bases between them. The germline V gene encodes CDR1 MGHRA and CDR2 YSYEKL. The CDR3 has 15 amino acids. The CDR3, as DNA: TGCGCCAGCAGCCAAGAACAGGGTATGAACACTGAAGCTTTCTTT. This gives the protein CASSQEQGMNTEAFF.

This clone was observed once. The genes are TRBV11-2 and TRBJ2-4; 7 bases line up with TRBD2. Germline CDR1 and CDR2: SGHAT and FQNNGV. CDR3 length: 16 amino acids. V was pared by 5 bases and J by 2 bases, with 9 bases of the junction left unmatched. This CDR3 is CASSIGGVITKNIQYF. CDR3 DNA: TGTGCCAGCAGCATTGGGGGGGTAATAACCAAAAACATTCAGTACTTC.

The chain combines TRBV19 with TRBJ1-5; D perhaps matches TRBD1 (6 bases). Germline V gene sequence: CDR1 LNHDA, CDR2 SQIVND (reference sequence). The CDR3 loop spans 15 amino acids. Trimming pared 5 bases from V and 2 bases from J, leaving 13 bases between. CDR3 residues: CASSQRGGRNQPQHF. CDR3 in DNA: TGTGCCAGTAGTCAGAGGGGGGGGCGCAATCAGCCCCAGCATTTT. Full variable domain (outside the CDR3, taken from reference TRBV19 and TRBJ1-5): DGGITQSPKYLFRKEGQNVTLSCEQNLNHDAMYWYRQDPGQGLRLIYYSQIVNDFQKGDIAEGYSVSREKKESFPLTVTSAQKNPTAFYLCASSQRGGRNQPQHFGDGTRLSIL.

The rearrangement joins TRBV12-2 to TRBJ2-1; the DNA was not used to check the table's D call, TRBD2. TRBV12-2 is noted as a pseudogene. The CDR3 sequence is 17 residues long. CDR3 loop: CASRLAGRDYSYNEQFF. Here the CDR3 DNA reads TGTGCAAGTCGCTTAGCGGGCCGGGACTATAGCTACAATGAGCAGTTCTTC.

This chain connects TRBV5-1 to TRBJ1-1; D remains ambiguous. CDR1 is SGHRS, CDR2 YFSETQ, per germline. V lost 4 bases and J 5 bases, leaving 12 bases between the germline ends. This CDR3 has 13 amino acids. CDR3 sequence (DNA): TGCGCCAGCAGCCTATTCACGGGAACTGAAGCTTTCTTT. This gives the protein CASSLFTGTEAFF.

The chain links TRBV14 to TRBJ2-7; 7 nucleotides align to TRBD1. Losses at the gene ends were 4 bases for V and 5 bases for J; bases not matched to a gene: 11. There are 15 residues in the CDR3. CDR1 is SGHDN, CDR2 FVKESK, per germline. The CDR3, as DNA: TGTGCCAGCAGCCCTCCCGGGACAGTGAAGCACGAGCAGTACTTC. It is translated as CASSPPGTVKHEQYF.

This sequence joins TRBV24-1 and TRBJ2-7, with TRBD1 identical over 7 bases. The CDR3 is 15 residues long. The V gene's germline CDR1 is KGHDR and CDR2 SFDVKD. With 7 bases clipped from V and 2 bases from J, the junction kept 10 bases outside the gene matches. The CDR3 coding sequence is TGTGCCACCAGCGATCCCCGGACAGGCCCCTACGAGCAGTACTTC. Its translation is CATSDPRTGPYEQYF.

The V and J genes are TRBV28 and TRBJ2-7, with TRBD2 matching over 8 bases. The V segment lost 5 bases and the J segment 6 bases; nucleotides outside the gene matches: 9. Germline assignment: CDR1 MDHEN and CDR2 SYDVKM. There are 14 residues in the CDR3. CDR3 nucleotide sequence: TGTGCCAGCAGTCAATCAACTAGCGGTCTCGAGCAGTACTTC. Its translation: CASSQSTSGLEQYF.

Written as DNA, the CDR3 is TGTGCCAGCAACCCGGGAGGGGACCCGGGGGCCCTCCACTTT. Its translation: CASNPGGDPGALHF. This rearrangement joins TRBV9 to TRBJ1-6; TRBD1 might be the D (5 bases). Germline-derived CDR1 and CDR2 are SGDLS and YYNGEE. The germline V and J ends were trimmed by 6 bases and 14 bases, with 21 bases remaining between them. The CDR3 has 14 amino acids.

The V gene is TRBV19, the J gene TRBJ2-5; possible D gene TRBD2, 5 bases. V was trimmed by 2 bases and J by 2 bases, leaving 12 bases between them. The CDR3 is made up of 15 amino acids. Germline CDR1 and CDR2: LNHDA and SQIVND (reference sequence). For the CDR3, the DNA is TGTGCCAGTAGTATACGAAACGGGGAGCAAGAGACCCAGTACTTC. This gives the protein CASSIRNGEQETQYF.

This clone has just a few counts. V gene TRBV5-8 combines with J gene TRBJ2-7; D is uncertain. This CDR3 is built from 15 residues. The germline V gene has CDR1 SGHTS and CDR2 YDEGEE. The V end was cut by 4 bases, the J end by 1 base, with 15 bases between. The chain's CDR3 is CASSRDSAKSYEQYF. CDR3 DNA: TGTGCCAGCAGCCGCGACTCGGCGAAATCCTACGAGCAGTACTTC.

The chain recombines TRBV12-3 or TRBV12-4 with TRBJ2-5, with 7 bases matching TRBD2. This CDR3 has 11 amino acids. V gave up 3 bases and J gave up 9 bases; unmatched junction bases: 1. CDR3 loop: CASSFGGAQYF. Here the CDR3 DNA reads TGTGCCAGCAGTTTTGGGGGGGCCCAGTACTTC.

Only one count was recorded for this clone. The rearrangement joins TRBV7-8 to TRBJ2-7, with D maybe TRBD1 (5 bases). V lost 2 bases and J 0 bases, leaving 11 bases between the germline ends. The CDR3 is 15 residues long. Germline values: CDR1 SGHVS, CDR2 FQNEAQ. DNA for the CDR3: TGTGCCAGCAGCTTAATGGCAGGGCTCTCCTACGAGCAGTACTTC. Translated: CASSLMAGLSYEQYF.

This chain links TRBV29-1 with TRBJ2-7; 9 positions match TRBD2. This CDR3 is 12 amino acids long. CDR1 and CDR2 (germline): SQVTM, ANQGSEA. With 6 bases clipped from V and 7 bases from J, the junction kept 7 bases outside the gene matches. As DNA, the CDR3 is TGCAGCGTCTCTAGCGGGGCAAGGGAGCAGTACTTC. This codes for CSVSSGAREQYF.

The gene calls are TRBV7-6 and TRBJ1-3; TRBD1 might be the D (5 bases). The CDR3 totals 14 residues. Germline CDR1 reads SGHVS; CDR2 reads FNYEAQ. V lost 3 bases, J lost 2 bases, and 8 bases lay in between. This CDR3 reads CASSLVRAGNTIYF. For the CDR3, the DNA is TGTGCCAGCAGCTTGGTCAGGGCTGGAAACACCATATATTTT.

CDR3 sequence (DNA): TGTGCCAGCAGTTTATCGAAGGCGCGGTTAGAGGGTGAGCAGTACTTC. Residues: CASSLSKARLEGEQYF. The chain joins TRBV27 to TRBJ2-7; possible D gene TRBD2, 5 bases. The CDR3 has 16 amino acids. V lost 0 bases and J lost 7, with 19 bases in between. Germline V gives CDR1 MNHEY, CDR2 SMNVEV (reference sequence).